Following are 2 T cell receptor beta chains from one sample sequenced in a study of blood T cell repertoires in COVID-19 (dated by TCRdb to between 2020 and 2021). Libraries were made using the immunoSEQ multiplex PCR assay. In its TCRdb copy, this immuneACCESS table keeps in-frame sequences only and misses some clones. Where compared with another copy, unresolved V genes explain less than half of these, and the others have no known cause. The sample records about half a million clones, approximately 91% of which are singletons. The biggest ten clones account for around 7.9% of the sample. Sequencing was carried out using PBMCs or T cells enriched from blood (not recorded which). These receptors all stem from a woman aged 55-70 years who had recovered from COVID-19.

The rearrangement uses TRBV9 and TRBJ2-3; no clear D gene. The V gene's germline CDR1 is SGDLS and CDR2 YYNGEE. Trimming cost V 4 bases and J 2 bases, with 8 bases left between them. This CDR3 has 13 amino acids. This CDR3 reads CASSLFNTDTQYF. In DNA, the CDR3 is TGTGCCAGCAGCCTTTTTAACACAGATACGCAGTATTTT.

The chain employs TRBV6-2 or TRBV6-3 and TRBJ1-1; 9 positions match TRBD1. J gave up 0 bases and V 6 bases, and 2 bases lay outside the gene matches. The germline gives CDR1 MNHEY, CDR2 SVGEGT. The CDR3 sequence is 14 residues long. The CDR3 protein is CASSRQGVNTEAFF. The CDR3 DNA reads TGTGCCAGCAGCCGACAGGGGGTGAACACTGAAGCTTTCTTT.